What follows is one T cell receptor (beta chain) and its context. From RNA transcripts, TCR beta CDR3 regions were amplified. A set of HTBI primers served as the primers for a first-round RT-PCR of the TCR CDR3. TCRdb reprocessed the multiplex PCR reads via MiXCR and lists one record per CDR3 protein. The sample yields over 700,000 distinct CDR3 sequences, roughly 40% seen once. The data originate from a study of T cells in Graves' hyperthyroidism and ophthalmopathy. CDR3 length: 14 amino acids. Trimming pared 5 bases from V and 1 base from J, leaving 10 bases between. Germline V CDR1 and CDR2: SGHVS, FNYEAQ.

This receptor was identified in a man aged 18 to 30 with Graves' hyperthyroidism. Sequencing input: blood. This chain joins TRBV7-6 and TRBJ2-3; D might be TRBD2 (6 bases). Here the CDR3 reads CASSGSGGTDTQYF. CDR3 DNA sequence: TGTGCCAGCAGCGGCTCGGGGGGCACAGATACGCAGTATTTT.